This T cell receptor beta chain was documented in a study of CD8 T cells in ankylosing spondylitis. The study's findings and limits: Apparently characteristic of ankylosing spondylitis blood was a TCR beta motif (eight highly homologous variants).

This clonotype was seen a few times. The antigen remains undetermined. MiXCR was run by TCRdb on the 5' RACE reads, yielding one entry per CDR3 protein. The table has about 150,000 distinct CDR3 sequences, approximately 48% seen once; the top ten hold around 15%. This TCR derives from a male donor with ankylosing spondylitis. Sequencing used synovial fluid, either unsorted or a sorted T cell fraction (not recorded which).

CDR3 nucleotide sequence: TGTGCCAGCAGTGCTTTAGCGGGAGTTGGTATGACCGGGGAGCTGTTTTTT. The encoded protein is CASSALAGVGMTGELFF. This sequence joins TRBV6-1 and TRBJ2-2, with 9 bases fitting TRBD2. Unmatched junction bases numbered 11, after V lost 4 bases and J lost 5 bases. The V gene's germline CDR1 is MNHNS and CDR2 SASEGT. This CDR3 spans 17 amino acids.